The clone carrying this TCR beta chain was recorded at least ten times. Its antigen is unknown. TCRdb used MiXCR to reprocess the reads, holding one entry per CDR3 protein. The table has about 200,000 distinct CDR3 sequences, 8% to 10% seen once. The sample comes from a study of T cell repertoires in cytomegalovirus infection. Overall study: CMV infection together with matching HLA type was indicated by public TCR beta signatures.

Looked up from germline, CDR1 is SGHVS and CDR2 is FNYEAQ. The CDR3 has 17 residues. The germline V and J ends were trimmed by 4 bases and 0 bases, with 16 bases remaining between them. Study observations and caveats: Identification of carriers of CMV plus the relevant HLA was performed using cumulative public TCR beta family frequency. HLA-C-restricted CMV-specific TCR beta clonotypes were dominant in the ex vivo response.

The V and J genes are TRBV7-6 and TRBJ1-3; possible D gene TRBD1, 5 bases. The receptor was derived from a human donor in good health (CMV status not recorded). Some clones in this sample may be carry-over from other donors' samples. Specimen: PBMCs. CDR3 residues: CASSYDPPTASGNTIYF. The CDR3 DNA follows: TGTGCCAGCAGCTACGACCCCCCGACAGCCTCTGGAAACACCATATATTTT.